This T cell receptor (beta chain) was captured in a study of blood T cell repertoires in COVID-19. TCRdb keeps only in-frame clones here, not all; method: immunoSEQ multiplex PCR. The table records approximately 51,000 clones, about 90% of them present only once. CDR3 length: 20 amino acids. Germline V gives CDR1 LGHDT, CDR2 YNNKEL (reference sequence). With V trimmed by 4 bases and J by 0 bases, 13 bases remained unmatched. V gene TRBV3-1 (or the pseudogene TRBV3-2) combines with J gene TRBJ2-6; 9 bases line up with TRBD1. The sample consisted of peripheral blood. This TCR derives from a man in his 70s with active COVID-19. CDR3 in DNA: TGTGCCAGCAGCCTCGTACCCAGGGGGACAGGGAGCTCTGGGGCCAACGTCCTGACTTTC. This gives the protein CASSLVPRGTGSSGANVLTF.